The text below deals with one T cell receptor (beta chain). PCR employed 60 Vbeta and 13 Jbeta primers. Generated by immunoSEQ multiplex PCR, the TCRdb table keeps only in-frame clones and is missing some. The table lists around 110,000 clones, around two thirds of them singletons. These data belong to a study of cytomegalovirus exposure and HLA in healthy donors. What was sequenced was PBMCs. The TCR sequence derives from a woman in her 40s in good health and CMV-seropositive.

CDR3 nucleotides: TGCAGCGTTGGTGGACTAGCGGGAGTGATCGCAGATACGCAGTATTTT. As protein: CSVGGLAGVIADTQYF. The chain is built from TRBV29-1 and TRBJ2-3, with TRBD2 identical over 13 bases. CDR3 length: 16 amino acids. Germline V gene lookup returns CDR1 SQVTM and CDR2 ANQGSEA. V shed 4 bases and J 4 bases; nucleotides not matched to a gene: 8.